Here is one T cell receptor beta chain with its context. The antigen is undetermined. This CDR3 contains 11 residues. The germline V gene encodes CDR1 SGHAT and CDR2 FQNNGV. Trimming pared 2 bases from V and 6 bases from J, leaving 2 bases between. These data belong to a study of graft-versus-host responses after intestinal transplantation. At the level of the study: Transplants given to recipients were multivisceral, liver-intestinal, or isolated intestinal. Overall study findings and caveats: Early after transplant, HvG clones declined as circulating GvH clones peaked.

This table comes from immunoSEQ multiplex PCR, and its TCRdb copy is limited to in-frame clones, with some not included. The table lists tens of thousands of clones, roughly 87% of them singletons, with under 20% in the top ten. Researchers processed graft tissue to release intraepithelial and lamina propria lymphocytes. The source of this sequence is a human patient who received an intestinal transplant, so some T cells may come from the graft donor. This chain uses TRBV11-2 with TRBJ2-1; D call uncertain. This specimen consisted of ileum tissue, obtained around 190 days after intestinal transplant. The CDR3: CASSLLNEQFF. In nucleotides, the CDR3 is TGTGCCAGCAGCTTACTCAATGAGCAGTTCTTC.